This T cell receptor beta chain came from a study of yellow fever vaccine responses in identical twins. A remark on this clonotype: Its antigen is not known.

TCRdb reprocessed the RT-PCR reads via MiXCR and lists one record per CDR3 protein. The sample records about 14,000 distinct CDR3 sequences, approximately 84% being singletons. Overall study findings and caveats: A vaccine T cell response that seemed partly convergent and partly personalized was reported in twins.

From germline, CDR1 is ENHRY and CDR2 SYGVKD. The CDR3 is 14 residues long. The V end was cut by 4 bases, the J end by 2 bases, with 12 bases between. The clonotype originates from a woman aged 18 to 35 who received the yellow fever vaccine. The rearrangement uses TRBV10-3 and TRBJ2-7; either TRBD1 or TRBD2 may fit D (5 bases each). The source material was T cells from blood (PBMCs), unsorted or a sorted subset (not recorded which), sampled before or after yellow fever vaccination (not recorded which). CDR3: CAISGGTIPYEQYV. CDR3 coding DNA: TGTGCCATCAGTGGGGGGACCATCCCCTACGAGCAGTACGTC.